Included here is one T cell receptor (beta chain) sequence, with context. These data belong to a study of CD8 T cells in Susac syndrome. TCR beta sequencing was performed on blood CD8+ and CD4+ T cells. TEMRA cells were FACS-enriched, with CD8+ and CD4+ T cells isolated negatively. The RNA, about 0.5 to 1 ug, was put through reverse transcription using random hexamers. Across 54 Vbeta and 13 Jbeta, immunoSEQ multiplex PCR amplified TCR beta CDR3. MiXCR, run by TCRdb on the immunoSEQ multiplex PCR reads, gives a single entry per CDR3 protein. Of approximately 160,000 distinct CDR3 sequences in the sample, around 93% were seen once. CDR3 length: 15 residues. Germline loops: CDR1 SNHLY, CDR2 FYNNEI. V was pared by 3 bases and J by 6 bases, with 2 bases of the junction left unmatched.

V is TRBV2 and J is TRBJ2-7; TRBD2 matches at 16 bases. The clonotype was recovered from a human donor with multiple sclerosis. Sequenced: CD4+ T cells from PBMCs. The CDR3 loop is CASSEGLAGGAEQYF. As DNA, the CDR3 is TGTGCCAGCAGTGAGGGACTAGCGGGAGGGGCCGAGCAGTACTTC.